The rows below give T cell receptor beta chains drawn from one sample of a study of lymphopenia after photon versus proton radiotherapy. Generated by immunoSEQ multiplex PCR, the TCRdb table keeps only in-frame clones and is missing some. Of fewer than 35,000 clones listed, approximately 87% are singletons. The specimen comprised peripheral blood, sampled from a patient treated with photon-based radiotherapy. The receptor source for this set is a woman between 45 and 60 years old with pancreatic cancer. The conserved cysteine and the conserved F or W are not part of the CDR3 here. The order of the fields is J gene, V gene, CDR3 protein.

j_gene: TRBJ2-5
v_gene: TRBV28
CDR3aa: ASSLGPPQETQY

j_gene: TRBJ1-4
v_gene: TRBV9
CDR3aa: ASSVTNRDRNEKLF

j_gene: TRBJ2-7
v_gene: TRBV6-1
CDR3aa: ASRTDGGSYEQY

j_gene: TRBJ1-2
v_gene: TRBV6-5
CDR3aa: ASSYSGRENYGYT

j_gene: TRBJ2-7
v_gene: TRBV9
CDR3aa: ASSPRDRGYAEQY

j_gene: TRBJ2-2
v_gene: TRBV5-1
CDR3aa: ASSWGLMNTGELF

j_gene: TRBJ1-4
v_gene: TRBV7-9
CDR3aa: ASSLGDRWAEKLF

j_gene: TRBJ2-3
v_gene: TRBV11-2
CDR3aa: ASSLDVGLLSTDTQY

j_gene: TRBJ2-7
v_gene: TRBV18
CDR3aa: ASSPGQGFYEQY

j_gene: TRBJ2-7
v_gene: TRBV5-4
CDR3aa: ASSFPGRDSEQY